This TCR beta chain was observed in a study of cytomegalovirus exposure and HLA in healthy donors. The count of this clone is one. Using immunoSEQ multiplex PCR, the repertoire was profiled, and TCRdb retains in-frame clones only, with some absent. Found here are 200,000 to 250,000 clones, around nine tenths of them singletons; the top ten hold 2.6%. The source material was PBMCs. The sequence was obtained from a man aged 18 to 30 in good health and CMV-seronegative.

DNA of the CDR3: TGTGCCAGCAGCCAATACGAGGTCAAGACCCAGTACTTC. This sequence encodes CASSQYEVKTQYF. The chain carries TRBV14 and TRBJ2-5; D unresolved. V lost 2 bases to trimming and J lost 6 bases, with 10 bases between them. Germline V lookup: CDR1 SGHDN, CDR2 FVKESK. This CDR3 is built from 13 residues.